A single sample is the source of the 2 T cell receptor beta chains below, sequenced in a study of blood T cell dynamics during melanoma immunotherapy. The sample's time point: week 3, after first cycle of checkpoint inhibitor. TCRdb's table, derived via immunoSEQ multiplex PCR, lists solely in-frame clones and lacks some. The sample contains roughly 12,000 clones, around nine tenths of which appear only once. This sample comprised blood, obtained from a patient treated with checkpoint blockade. The receptors here all came from a human donor with melanoma.

The V and J genes are TRBV6-1 and TRBJ1-5, with 8 positions matching TRBD1. Per the germline V gene, CDR1 is MNHNS and CDR2 is SASEGT. V was clipped by 0 bases and J by 4 bases; unmatched bases: 11. The CDR3 runs 18 residues. The CDR3 is CASSEAQSGDRRNQPQHF. The CDR3 DNA follows: TGTGCCAGCAGTGAAGCGCAGTCAGGGGACAGGAGGAATCAGCCCCAGCATTTT.

The chain combines TRBV7-6 with TRBJ1-2, with D perhaps TRBD1 (6 bases). This CDR3 region has 16 residues. V lost 6 bases and J lost 5, with 22 bases in between. Germline V gives CDR1 SGHVS, CDR2 FNYEAQ. This CDR3 reads CASSTTLTGSGYGYTF. The CDR3, as DNA: TGTGCCAGCAGTACCACCCTCACAGGGTCGGGATATGGCTACACCTTC.